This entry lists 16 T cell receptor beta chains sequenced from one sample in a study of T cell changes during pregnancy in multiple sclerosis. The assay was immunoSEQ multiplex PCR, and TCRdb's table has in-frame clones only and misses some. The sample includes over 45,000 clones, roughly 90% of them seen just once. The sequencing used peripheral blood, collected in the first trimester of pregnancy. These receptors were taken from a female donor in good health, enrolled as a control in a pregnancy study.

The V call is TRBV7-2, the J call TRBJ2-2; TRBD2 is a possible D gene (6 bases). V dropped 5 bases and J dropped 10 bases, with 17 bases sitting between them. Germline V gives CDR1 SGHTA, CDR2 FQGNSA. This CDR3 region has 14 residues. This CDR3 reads CASSLSRWGEELFF. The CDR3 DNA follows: TGTGCCAGCAGCCTCAGTAGGTGGGGGGAGGAGCTGTTTTTT.

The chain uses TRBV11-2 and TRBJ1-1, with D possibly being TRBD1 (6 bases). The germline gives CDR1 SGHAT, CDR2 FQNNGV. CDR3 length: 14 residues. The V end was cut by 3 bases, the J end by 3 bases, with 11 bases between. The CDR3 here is CASSLDSYYTEAFF. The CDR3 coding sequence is TGTGCCAGCAGCTTGGACAGCTACTACACTGAAGCTTTCTTT.

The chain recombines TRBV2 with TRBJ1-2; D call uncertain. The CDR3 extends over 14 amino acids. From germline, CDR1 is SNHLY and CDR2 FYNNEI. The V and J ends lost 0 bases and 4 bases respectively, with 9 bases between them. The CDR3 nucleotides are TGTGCCAGCAGTGAAGCTGAGAGATCCTATGGCTACACCTTC. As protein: CASSEAERSYGYTF.

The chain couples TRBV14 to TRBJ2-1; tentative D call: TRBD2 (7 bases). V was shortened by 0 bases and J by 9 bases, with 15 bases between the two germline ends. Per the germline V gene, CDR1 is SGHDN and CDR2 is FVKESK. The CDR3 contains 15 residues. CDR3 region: CASSQEPGGPREQFF. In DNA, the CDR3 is TGTGCCAGCAGCCAAGAGCCCGGGGGGCCGCGTGAGCAGTTCTTC.

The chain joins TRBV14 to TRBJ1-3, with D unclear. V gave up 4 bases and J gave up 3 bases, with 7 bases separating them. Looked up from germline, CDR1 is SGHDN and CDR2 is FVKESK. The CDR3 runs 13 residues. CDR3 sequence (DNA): TGTGCCAGCAGCCCTCACAGTGGAAACACCATATATTTT. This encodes CASSPHSGNTIYF.

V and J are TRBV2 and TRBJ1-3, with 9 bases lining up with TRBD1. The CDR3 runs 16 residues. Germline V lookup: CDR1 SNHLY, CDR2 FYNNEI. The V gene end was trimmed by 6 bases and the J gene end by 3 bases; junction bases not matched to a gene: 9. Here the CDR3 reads CASSPQQGAVGNTIYF. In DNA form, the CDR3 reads TGTGCCAGCAGCCCACAACAGGGGGCGGTTGGAAACACCATATATTTT. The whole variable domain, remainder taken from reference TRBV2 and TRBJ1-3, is EPEVTQTPSHQVTQMGQEVILRCVPISNHLYFYWYRQILGQKVEFLVSFYNNEISEKSEIFDDQFSVERPDGSNFTLKIRSTKLEDSAMYFCASSPQQGAVGNTIYFGEGSWLTVV.

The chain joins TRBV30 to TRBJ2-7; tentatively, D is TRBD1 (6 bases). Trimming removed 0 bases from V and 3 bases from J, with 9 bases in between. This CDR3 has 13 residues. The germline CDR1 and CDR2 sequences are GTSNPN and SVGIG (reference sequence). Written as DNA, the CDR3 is TGTGCCTGGAGTGTAAACAGGGACTACGAGCAGTACTTC. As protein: CAWSVNRDYEQYF.

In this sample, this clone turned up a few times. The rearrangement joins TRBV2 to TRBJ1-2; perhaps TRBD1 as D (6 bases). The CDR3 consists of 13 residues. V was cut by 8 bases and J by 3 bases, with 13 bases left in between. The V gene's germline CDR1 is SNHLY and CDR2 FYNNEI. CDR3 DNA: TGTGCCAGCTGGGGGCGGACGGACTATGGCTACACCTTC. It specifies CASWGRTDYGYTF.

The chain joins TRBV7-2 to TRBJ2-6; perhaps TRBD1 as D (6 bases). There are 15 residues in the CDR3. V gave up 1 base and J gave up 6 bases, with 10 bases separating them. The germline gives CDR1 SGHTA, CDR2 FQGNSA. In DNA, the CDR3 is TGTGCCAGCAGCTTAGACAGGGAGTCGGCCAACGTCCTGACTTTC. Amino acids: CASSLDRESANVLTF. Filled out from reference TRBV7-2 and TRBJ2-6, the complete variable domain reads GAGVSQSPSNKVTEKGKDVELRCDPISGHTALYWYRQSLGQGLEFLIYFQGNSAPDKSGLPSDRFSAERTGGSVSTLTIQRTQQEDSAVYLCASSLDRESANVLTFGAGSRLTVL.

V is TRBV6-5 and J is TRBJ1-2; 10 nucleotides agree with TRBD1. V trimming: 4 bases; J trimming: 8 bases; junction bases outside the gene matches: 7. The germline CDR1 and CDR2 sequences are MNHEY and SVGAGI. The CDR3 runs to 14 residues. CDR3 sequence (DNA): TGTGCCAGCAGTTCCCCGGACAGGGGGGAAGGCTACACCTTC. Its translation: CASSSPDRGEGYTF.

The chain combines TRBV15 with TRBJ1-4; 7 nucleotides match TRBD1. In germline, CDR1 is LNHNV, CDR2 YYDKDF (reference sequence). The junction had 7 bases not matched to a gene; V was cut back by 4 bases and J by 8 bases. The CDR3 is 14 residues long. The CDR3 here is CATSTDRDSEKLFF. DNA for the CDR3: TGTGCCACCAGCACAGACAGGGATTCGGAAAAACTGTTTTTT.

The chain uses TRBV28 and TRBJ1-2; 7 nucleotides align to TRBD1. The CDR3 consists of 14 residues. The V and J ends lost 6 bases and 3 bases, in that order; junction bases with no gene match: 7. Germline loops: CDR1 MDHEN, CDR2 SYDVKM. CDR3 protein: CASRGDRAYYGYTF. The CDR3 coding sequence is TGTGCCAGCAGGGGGGACAGAGCCTACTATGGCTACACCTTC.

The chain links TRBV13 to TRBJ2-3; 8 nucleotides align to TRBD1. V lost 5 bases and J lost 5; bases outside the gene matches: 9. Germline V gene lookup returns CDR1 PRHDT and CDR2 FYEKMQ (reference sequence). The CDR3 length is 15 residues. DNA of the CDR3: TGTGCCAGCAGCAAGGACAGGGCGGCAAGAGATACGCAGTATTTT. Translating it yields CASSKDRAARDTQYF.

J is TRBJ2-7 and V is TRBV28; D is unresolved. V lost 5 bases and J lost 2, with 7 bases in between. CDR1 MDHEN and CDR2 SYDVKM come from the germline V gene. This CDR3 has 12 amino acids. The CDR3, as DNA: TGTGCCAGCAGTCGAGTAACCTACGAGCAGTACTTC. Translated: CASSRVTYEQYF.

The CDR3 DNA is TGTGCCAGCAGCTCCGGGACAGGGGGCTACGGCTACACCTTC. It encodes CASSSGTGGYGYTF. The rearrangement links TRBV5-6 to TRBJ1-2, with TRBD1 identical over 12 bases. After removal of 3 bases from V and 8 bases from J, the junction contained 5 bases not matched to a gene. The CDR3 has 14 residues. Germline CDR1 is SGHDT and CDR2 is YYEEEE. Looking up the rest from reference TRBV5-6 and TRBJ1-2 gives the full variable domain: DAGVTQSPTHLIKTRGQQVTLRCSPKSGHDTVSWYQQALGQGPQFIFQYYEEEERQRGNFPDRFSGHQFPNYSSELNVNALLLGDSALYLCASSSGTGGYGYTFGSGTRLTVV.

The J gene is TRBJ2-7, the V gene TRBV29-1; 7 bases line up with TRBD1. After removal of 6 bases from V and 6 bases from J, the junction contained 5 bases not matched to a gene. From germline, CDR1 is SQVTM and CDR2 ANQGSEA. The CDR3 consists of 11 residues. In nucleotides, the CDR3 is TGCAGCGTCACCAACAGGGGCGAGCAGTACTTC. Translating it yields CSVTNRGEQYF.